A single sample is the source of the 3 T cell receptor beta chains below, sequenced in a study of T cell repertoires in cytomegalovirus infection. The antigens these receptors bind are not known. TCRdb analysed the reads with MiXCR anew, one entry per CDR3 protein. The sample records roughly 500,000 distinct CDR3 sequences, 30% to 40% being singletons. This specimen consisted of cultured PBMCs, obtained from culture after CMV antigen stimulation. These receptor sequences come from a human donor in good health (CMV status not recorded). Some clones in this sample may be carry-over from other donors' samples.

This clonotype was picked up a small number of times. The rearrangement joins TRBV18 to TRBJ1-4, with 7 nucleotides matching TRBD1. This CDR3 spans 14 amino acids. From germline, CDR1 is KGHSH and CDR2 LQKENI. Trimming at V came to 3 bases and at J to 4 bases, leaving 2 bases not matched to a gene. The DNA of the CDR3 is TGTGCCAGCTCACCCGGGACAGTTAATGAAAAACTGTTTTTT. Its translation: CASSPGTVNEKLFF.

This clonotype showed up just a few times. The rearrangement links TRBV27 to TRBJ2-4; TRBD2 aligns across 11 bases. In germline, CDR1 is MNHEY, CDR2 SMNVEV (reference sequence). Germline trimming cut 5 bases from V and 8 bases from J; bases unmatched to any gene: 8. This CDR3 region has 15 residues. DNA of the CDR3: TGTGCCAGCAGTCTCGTAGCGGGAGGGTCGGACATTCAGTACTTC. Encoded protein: CASSLVAGGSDIQYF.

The genes are TRBV2 and TRBJ2-1; unclear D gene. The CDR3 extends over 13 amino acids. Trimming shortened V by 4 bases and J by 6 bases, and 10 bases separated the two germline ends. Germline-derived CDR1 and CDR2 are SNHLY and FYNNEI. The CDR3 nucleotides are TGTGCCAGCAGTGTTCTACCAGGCAATGAGCAGTTCTTC. As protein: CASSVLPGNEQFF.